This T cell receptor beta chain was found in a study of cytomegalovirus exposure and HLA in healthy donors. Broader study findings: TCR beta chain V- and J-gene trimming was linked, in a later analysis, to a missense variant in DCLRE1C.

PCR involved 60 Vbeta and 13 Jbeta primers. Measured with immunoSEQ multiplex PCR; TCRdb has only the in-frame clones, and not every one. The sample shows 150,000 or so clones, approximately 69% of them seen only once. Germline assignment: CDR1 SSHAT and CDR2 FNYEAQ (reference sequence). CDR3 length: 13 residues. As to this clone: Its antigen is undetermined. A junction end diverges from the germline sequence, so it may reflect a read error.

The sample consisted of PBMCs. The chain employs TRBV7-7 and TRBJ2-7; 8 bases map to TRBD1. The sequence came from a man aged 25 to 40 in good health and CMV-seronegative. The CDR3 coding sequence is TGTGCTAGCAGCACCGGGACAGGTAACGAGCAGTACTTC. Protein product: CASSTGTGNEQYF.